The 17 T cell receptor beta chains presented below share a single source sample, sequenced in a study of blood T cell repertoires in COVID-19. Here immunoSEQ multiplex PCR was the method, and the copy in TCRdb shows in-frame clones only, minus some. The table lists under 350,000 clones, about 88% of them singletons. Sample: peripheral blood. Receptors originate from a man in his 70s with acute or convalescent COVID-19.

The chain combines TRBV9 with TRBJ2-1, with TRBD1 matching over 11 bases. Losses at the gene ends were 3 bases for V and 10 bases for J; bases not matched to a gene: 6. CDR1 and CDR2 (germline): SGDLS, YYNGEE. The CDR3 runs 14 residues. The CDR3 DNA reads TGTGCCAGCAGCGACGGACAGGGGGCTAGGGAGCAGTTCTTC. Its protein product is CASSDGQGAREQFF.

The chain has TRBV9 and TRBJ2-7; 8 nucleotides match TRBD1. The CDR3 covers 15 residues. The V segment lost 0 bases and the J segment 5 bases; nucleotides outside the gene matches: 7. In germline, CDR1 is SGDLS, CDR2 YYNGEE. For the CDR3, the DNA is TGTGCCAGCAGCGTAGAGCAGGGGGCAATGGACGAGCAGTACTTC. As protein: CASSVEQGAMDEQYF. The entire variable domain, with the rest obtained from reference TRBV9 and TRBJ2-7, is as follows: DSGVTQTPKHLITATGQRVTLRCSPRSGDLSVYWYQQSLDQGLQFLIQYYNGEERAKGNILERFSAQQFPDLHSELNLSSLELGDSALYFCASSVEQGAMDEQYFGPGTRLTVT.

V usage is TRBV15 and J usage is TRBJ2-1; 11 bases align to TRBD2. In germline, CDR1 is LNHNV, CDR2 YYDKDF (reference sequence). The CDR3 runs to 16 residues. With 6 bases clipped from V and 7 bases from J, the junction kept 11 bases outside the gene matches. CDR3 nucleotides: TGTGCCACCAGTACACTAGCGGGAGTGACTTGGAATGAGCAGTTCTTC. This sequence encodes CATSTLAGVTWNEQFF. Filled out from reference TRBV15 and TRBJ2-1, the complete variable domain reads DAMVIQNPRYQVTQFGKPVTLSCSQTLNHNVMYWYQQKSSQAPKLLFHYYDKDFNNEADTPDNFQSRRPNTSFCFLDIRSPGLGDTAMYLCATSTLAGVTWNEQFFGPGTRLTVL.

CDR3 coding DNA: TGCGCCAGCAGCTTGGGGGAGGACACCATTCCCTACGAGCAGTACTTC. It specifies CASSLGEDTIPYEQYF. The chain uses TRBV5-1 and TRBJ2-7; weak D call: TRBD2 (6 bases). Germline CDR1 SGHRS, CDR2 YFSETQ. Trimming removed 0 bases from V and 2 bases from J, with 15 bases in between. The CDR3 has 16 residues.

The chain joins TRBV5-1 to TRBJ1-5; 11 nucleotides match TRBD1. J lost 3 bases, V lost 4 bases, and 9 bases had no gene match. The CDR3 is made up of 17 amino acids. CDR1 is SGHRS and CDR2 is YFSETQ in the germline V gene. The CDR3 region is CASSPGTGGSDNQPQHF. CDR3 nucleotides: TGCGCCAGCAGCCCGGGGACAGGGGGATCCGACAATCAGCCCCAGCATTTT.

V gene TRBV11-2 combines with J gene TRBJ1-6; a weak D match, TRBD1 (5 bases). The germline V gene encodes CDR1 SGHAT and CDR2 FQNNGV. The CDR3 consists of 16 residues. V lost 3 bases and J 7 bases, leaving 16 bases between the germline ends. CDR3 region: CASSLGRGRDNSPLHF. The DNA of the CDR3 is TGTGCCAGCAGCTTGGGGCGGGGCAGGGACAATTCACCCCTCCACTTT.

This clone was seen a single time. The chain employs TRBV10-3 and TRBJ2-5; 7 bases fit TRBD1. CDR3 size: 14 residues. In germline, CDR1 is ENHRY, CDR2 SYGVKD. With V trimmed by 4 bases and J by 3 bases, 5 bases remained unmatched. CDR3 nucleotide sequence: TGTGCCATCAGTGGGACCGGGACAGAAGAGACCCAGTACTTC. Residues: CAISGTGTEETQYF.

The chain employs TRBV5-6 and TRBJ2-3; 7 bases are a match to TRBD2. V was pared by 0 bases and J by 2 bases, with 3 bases of the junction left unmatched. CDR1 SGHDT and CDR2 YYEEEE come from the germline V gene. This CDR3 is 15 amino acids long. The CDR3, as DNA: TGTGCCAGCAGCTTGGCGGGGGGTCCCACAGATACGCAGTATTTT. This gives the protein CASSLAGGPTDTQYF.

This chain connects TRBV24-1 to TRBJ1-4; 8 positions agree with TRBD1. This CDR3 spans 13 amino acids. Germline trimming cut 12 bases from V and 7 bases from J; bases unmatched to any gene: 9. The germline V gene encodes CDR1 KGHDR and CDR2 SFDVKD. The CDR3 loop is CAALQGVVEKLFF. CDR3 sequence (DNA): TGTGCCGCCCTACAGGGGGTTGTTGAAAAACTGTTTTTT.

The J gene is TRBJ1-1, the V gene TRBV4-2; maybe TRBD1 (5 bases). This CDR3 spans 12 amino acids. Per germline, CDR1 LGHNA and CDR2 YNFKEQ. Trimming left V 4 bases short and J 10 bases short, with 13 bases between. Here the CDR3 reads CASSLAGVGAFF. CDR3 DNA: TGTGCCAGCAGCCTGGCGGGGGTTGGAGCTTTCTTT.

The rearrangement joins TRBV9 to TRBJ2-7, with a possible D match to TRBD1 (6 bases). The CDR3 runs 14 residues. V gave up 2 bases and J gave up 3 bases, with 12 bases separating them. Germline V gene lookup returns CDR1 SGDLS and CDR2 YYNGEE. The CDR3, as DNA: TGTGCCAGCAGCGTGAGTACAGGGAACTACGAGCAGTACTTC. It is translated as CASSVSTGNYEQYF. The full variable domain, with the rest looked up from reference TRBV9 and TRBJ2-7, is DSGVTQTPKHLITATGQRVTLRCSPRSGDLSVYWYQQSLDQGLQFLIQYYNGEERAKGNILERFSAQQFPDLHSELNLSSLELGDSALYFCASSVSTGNYEQYFGPGTRLTVT.

CDR3 coding DNA: TGCGCCAGCAGCCAAGACCATAAGACTCATCAGCCCCAGCATTTT. The encoded protein is CASSQDHKTHQPQHF. The chain combines TRBV4-3 with TRBJ1-5; D is undetermined. The CDR3 contains 15 residues. The V gene lost 0 bases and the J gene lost 5 bases, with 11 bases spanning the gap. Germline lookup yields CDR1 LGHNA and CDR2 YSLEER.

The genes are TRBV28 and TRBJ2-1; D ambiguous. V was trimmed by 4 bases and J by 0 bases, leaving 7 bases between them. Looked up from germline, CDR1 is MDHEN and CDR2 is SYDVKM. This CDR3 contains 14 residues. The CDR3 DNA is TGTGCCAGCAGTTCTATGAGCTCCTACAATGAGCAGTTCTTC. Translating gives CASSSMSSYNEQFF.

This rearrangement joins TRBV18 to TRBJ1-6; 8 positions agree with TRBD1. The CDR3 loop spans 15 amino acids. With V trimmed by 3 bases and J by 5 bases, 3 bases remained unmatched. Germline V lookup: CDR1 KGHSH, CDR2 LQKENI. The CDR3 DNA follows: TGTGCCAGCTCACCTGTGACAGGGGATAATTCACCCCTCCACTTT. Protein sequence: CASSPVTGDNSPLHF.

This chain joins TRBV30 and TRBJ1-1, with D possibly matching TRBD1 (6 bases). Germline V gene sequence: CDR1 GTSNPN, CDR2 SVGIG (reference sequence). The CDR3 spans 13 residues. V lost 8 bases and J lost 1, with 14 bases in between. DNA for the CDR3: TGTGCCCGTAGACCGGGACAGAACACTGAAGCTTTCTTT. Translation gives CARRPGQNTEAFF.

CDR3 residues: CATSRDEGPYNEQFF. The CDR3 DNA reads TGTGCCACCAGCAGAGATGAGGGTCCCTACAATGAGCAGTTCTTC. The rearrangement links TRBV15 to TRBJ2-1; maybe TRBD2 (5 bases). From germline, CDR1 is LNHNV and CDR2 YYDKDF (reference sequence). The CDR3 has 15 amino acids. Trimming took off 0 bases at V and 2 bases at J, with 8 bases between the two ends.

The chain uses TRBV2 and TRBJ2-2; D remains ambiguous. From germline, CDR1 is SNHLY and CDR2 FYNNEI. This CDR3 comprises 13 residues. V was shortened by 8 bases and J by 6 bases, with 13 bases between the two germline ends. The CDR3 here is CASAQTGPGELFF. DNA for the CDR3: TGTGCCAGCGCCCAGACTGGTCCCGGGGAGCTGTTTTTT.